The present entry profiles one T cell receptor (beta chain) with its context. What it binds is unknown. Regarding time point: patch test 3, about 24 weeks after DPC sensitization. As to treatment: therapeutic diphenylcyclopropenone sensitization with weekly scalp DPC. These data are taken from a study of human T cells and chemical hapten exposure. Across the study: Across samples, TCR yields varied, mostly owing to small differences in pooled library volumes.

Findings and limits, study-wide: Expanded TCR counts at PT1 went up together with patch test score, a positive correlation.

TCRdb re-analysed the RACE reads in MiXCR, keeping a single row per CDR3 protein. The sample lists over 75,000 distinct CDR3 sequences, 11% seen once, with approximately 0.99% in the top ten. Germline-derived CDR1 and CDR2 are MNHEY and SVGEGT. V was cut by 9 bases and J by 0 bases, with 26 bases left in between. The CDR3 consists of 18 residues. The sample was whole blood, taken in connection with sensitization to the hapten diphenylcyclopropenone (DPC). This sequence joins TRBV6-2 or TRBV6-3 and TRBJ1-2; a weak D match, TRBD1 (5 bases). The TCR sequence derives from a woman in her 30s with alopecia areata. Some clones in this sample may be carry-over from other donors' samples. The CDR3 DNA reads TGTGCCAGGCCCCCCGACGGGCCCAGGGCACGGACTAACTATGGCTACACCTTC. Its translation is CARPPDGPRARTNYGYTF.